This T cell receptor (beta chain) was recorded in a study of T cell responses to AZD1222 COVID-19 vaccine (dated by TCRdb to the early 2020s). In terms of the full investigation: Because spike-specific TCR depth and breadth did not differ between the two schedules, AZD1222 recipients who got a second dose at roughly 4 weeks were pooled with those who got a second dose at roughly 12 weeks. TCR sequencing was performed for about 250 trial participants, of whom around 200 were given two doses of AZD1222 and around 25 were given two doses of MenACWY control vaccine. Trial participants were enrolled by age into 18-55, 56-69 and 70-plus year subgroups, with about 150, 28 and 57 TCR-sequenced participants respectively.

From cysteine to phenylalanine, the CDR3 is 15 amino acids long. Of all the DNA, just the CDR3 is kept, 45 bases in frame from base 1. Trimming removed 5 bases from V and 0 bases from J, leaving 11 bases between the germline ends. Per the germline V gene (reference sequence), MNHNY is the CDR1 and SVGAGI is the CDR2. The time point label of this sample denotes: baseline before first vaccination. The vaccinee samples were drawn from two UK trials, COV001 and COV002, one of which was a single-blind randomized controlled phase 2/3 trial testing AZD1222 (ChAdOx1 nCoV-19) in healthy adults. For TCRbeta chain sequencing, PBMC samples were collected from trial participants at day 0 and at day 28 after the second dose. A word on this clone: The antigen it recognizes is unknown. Base qualities were left out, and no much larger clone turns up one base away.

Paper-wide results and their limitations: Because no day 14 peak-response samples were available, repertoires were characterized only after the peak T cell response. CD4 TCRs associated with the vaccine covered the entire spike protein, and the dominant responses were in regions 160-218 and 743-854. Spike-specific TCR breadth and depth rose significantly after two AZD1222 doses compared with day 0 and with MenACWY recipients. Reportedly, almost half of the unique spike-specific TCRs recognized epitopes lying outside the regions that are mutated in the B.1.351 and B.1.1.7 variants. Conclusions about previously exposed vaccinees were limited because only a handful of AZD1222 recipients were SARS-CoV-2 seropositive at baseline. Participants were mostly white British, with more females than males. The authors suggested clonal diversity may have been underestimated. In the small 56-69-year group, the increase in depth fell short of significance, most likely because of low power.

The CDR3 regions of human TCRbeta chains were analyzed by immunosequencing. The study's own analysis went as follows. Repertoire TCRs were matched against a reference library of SARS-CoV-2-specific TCRs generated with the MIRA antigen-specificity platform. Breadth meant the fraction of unique TCRs that were SARS-CoV-2-associated, whereas depth meant the fraction of total T cells that were SARS-CoV-2-associated. Using the MIRA data, each spike-specific TCR was mapped to the spike region that the TCR reacts to and placed in a CD4 or CD8 class. Log10-transformed breadth and depth values were compared by one-way ANOVA with Sidak's multiple comparisons tests. The source is immuneACCESS, and TCRdb retained only in-frame sequences with V and J called. Part of the clones is not carried over; for the studies checked, unresolved V genes explain less than half of this, and the remainder is unexplained. The V and J calls and the clone size are those of that table, but D and trimming were determined from the DNA. This sample holds roughly 100,000 clones; around 90% were observed only once. The leading ten clones occupy 20% of the sample.

The source of this sequence is an adult in good health. The chain is made from TRBV6-6 and TRBJ1-3; tentative D gene TRBD1, with 6 bases matching. The source was peripheral blood, collected on day 0 of AZD1222 vaccination. The CDR3 corresponds to CASSTTTGSGNTIYF. The nucleotides are TGTGCCAGCAGTACCACGACAGGCTCTGGAAACACCATATATTTT.